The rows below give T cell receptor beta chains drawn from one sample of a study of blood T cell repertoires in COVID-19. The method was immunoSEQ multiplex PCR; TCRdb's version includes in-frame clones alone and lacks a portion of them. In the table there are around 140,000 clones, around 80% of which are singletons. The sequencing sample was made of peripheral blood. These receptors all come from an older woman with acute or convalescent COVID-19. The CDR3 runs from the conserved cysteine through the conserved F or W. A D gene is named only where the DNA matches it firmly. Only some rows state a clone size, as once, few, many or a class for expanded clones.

CASSPFGGSPYNEQFF | TGTGCCAGCAGTCCGTTCGGTGGGAGCCCCTACAATGAGCAGTTCTTC | - | TRBJ2-1 | TRBV28 | -
CASSPGLAERREQFF | TGTGCCAGCAGCCCCGGACTAGCGGAGCGCCGGGAGCAGTTCTTC | - | TRBJ2-1 | TRBV7-3 | TRBD2
CASSLAAGLSGANVLTF | TGTGCCAGCAGCTTGGCCGCAGGGCTTTCTGGGGCCAACGTCCTGACTTTC | few | TRBJ2-6 | TRBV5-6 | -
CASRLLAGGLYEQYF | TGTGCCAGCAGATTACTAGCGGGAGGCCTCTACGAGCAGTACTTC | few | TRBJ2-7 | TRBV27 | TRBD2
CSVSIRDSSYEQYF | TGCAGCGTTTCCATACGGGACTCCTCCTACGAGCAGTACTTC | few | TRBJ2-7 | TRBV29-1 | -
CSASTFRGDLGKITQFF | TGCAGTGCTAGTACTTTCCGCGGGGATTTGGGGAAGATTACGCAGTTCTTC | - | TRBJ2-1 | TRBV20-1 | -
CASSPGTGPQYEQYF | TGTGCCAGCAGCCCTGGGACAGGTCCTCAGTACGAGCAGTACTTC | once | TRBJ2-7 | TRBV7-6 | TRBD1
CASSGPREPQHF | TGTGCCAGCAGTGGGCCTAGAGAGCCCCAGCATTTT | - | TRBJ1-5 | TRBV2 | -
CASSQEEGHYGYTF | TGCGCCAGCAGCCAAGAGGAGGGGCACTATGGCTACACCTTC | once | TRBJ1-2 | TRBV4-1 | -
CASSDRGDTQYF | TGCGCCAGCAGTGACCGGGGAGATACGCAGTATTTT | - | TRBJ2-3 | TRBV10-1 | -
CASTRLRQASSYNSPLHF | TGCGCCAGCACCCGACTCCGACAGGCTAGCTCCTATAATTCACCCCTCCACTTT | once | TRBJ1-6 | TRBV23-1 | -
CAWSYGQGADTQYF | TGTGCCTGGAGTTACGGACAGGGCGCAGATACGCAGTATTTT | - | TRBJ2-3 | TRBV30 | TRBD1
CSASLTSGRSEQYF | TGCAGTGCTAGTTTGACCTCCGGGAGGTCCGAGCAGTACTTC | - | TRBJ2-7 | TRBV20-1 | TRBD2
CAWRSWGDSNYGYTF | TGTGCCTGGAGAAGTTGGGGGGATTCTAACTATGGCTACACCTTC | - | TRBJ1-2 | TRBV30 | -
CASSPGGTFTLHF | TGTGCCAGCAGTCCGGGGGGAACTTTCACCCTCCACTTT | - | TRBJ1-6 | TRBV6-2/TRBV6-3 | -
CASSPTSGRSGGTQYF | TGTGCCAGCAGCCCGACTAGCGGGAGAAGTGGGGGGACCCAGTACTTC | - | TRBJ2-5 | TRBV7-3 | TRBD2
CASSLGQNLEAFF | TGCGCCAGCAGCTTGGGACAGAATCTTGAAGCTTTCTTT | - | TRBJ1-1 | TRBV5-1 | -
CASSVVAGGLGETQYF | TGTGCCAGCAGCGTAGTGGCAGGGGGCCTAGGGGAGACCCAGTACTTC | - | TRBJ2-5 | TRBV9 | TRBD1
CASSLGGIYEQYF | TGTGCCAGCAGTTTGGGCGGGATCTACGAGCAGTACTTC | - | TRBJ2-7 | TRBV28 | -
CASSHLAGDQYF | TGTGCCAGCAGCCATCTAGCGGGAGACCAGTACTTC | few | TRBJ2-4 | TRBV3-1/TRBV3-2 | TRBD2
CASSLRHSAAGQLEKNIQYF | TGCGCCAGCAGCCTCAGACACTCTGCCGCGGGACAGTTAGAAAAAAACATTCAGTACTTC | - | TRBJ2-4 | TRBV4-1 | -
CAHQGWESGELFF | TGTGCTCATCAGGGTTGGGAATCCGGGGAGCTGTTTTTT | - | TRBJ2-2 | TRBV30 | -
CASSLVGGRGDEQFF | TGTGCCAGCAGCCTCGTCGGAGGGCGAGGTGATGAGCAGTTCTTC | - | TRBJ2-1 | TRBV5-4 | -
CASSLGKDRGGLWTQYF | TGTGCCAGCAGCTTGGGAAAGGACAGGGGAGGTTTATGGACCCAGTACTTC | - | TRBJ2-5 | TRBV5-4 | TRBD1
CASSPGWGYEQYF | TGTGCCAGCAGCCCGGGATGGGGCTACGAGCAGTACTTC | - | TRBJ2-7 | TRBV6-6 | -
CASSQGQINYGYTF | TGTGCCAGCAGCCAAGGACAGATCAACTATGGCTACACCTTC | - | TRBJ1-2 | TRBV4-2 | -
CASSSTTGINQPQHF | TGTGCCAGCAGTTCGACTACAGGGATCAATCAGCCCCAGCATTTT | once | TRBJ1-5 | TRBV28 | -
CASSPPDRGANEQFF | TGTGCCAGCAGCCCTCCGGACAGGGGGGCGAATGAGCAGTTCTTC | - | TRBJ2-1 | TRBV7-9 | TRBD1
CASNPQGDLDQETQYF | TGTGCCAGCAACCCCCAAGGCGACCTAGATCAAGAGACCCAGTACTTC | - | TRBJ2-5 | TRBV28 | -
CASSQDIGAVYNEQFF | TGCGCCAGCAGCCAGGACATAGGGGCCGTCTACAATGAGCAGTTCTTC | few | TRBJ2-1 | TRBV4-1 | -
CASSRLHGTGTTGELFF | TGTGCCAGCAGCCGCCTGCATGGGACAGGGACCACCGGGGAGCTGTTTTTT | few | TRBJ2-2 | TRBV3-1/TRBV3-2 | TRBD1
CATSGGLGGPDTQYF | TGCGCCACCAGTGGAGGGTTAGGGGGTCCAGATACGCAGTATTTT | - | TRBJ2-3 | TRBV10-1 | -
CASMGTRYEKLFF | TGTGCCAGCATGGGGACTCGTTATGAAAAACTGTTTTTT | - | TRBJ1-4 | TRBV2 | -
CASSSGQGSLAGELFF | TGTGCCAGCAGCTCCGGACAGGGGTCTTTGGCCGGGGAGCTGTTTTTT | once | TRBJ2-2 | TRBV7-6 | TRBD1
CASLGADEQFF | TGTGCCAGCCTAGGGGCGGATGAGCAGTTCTTC | - | TRBJ2-1 | TRBV19 | -
CATSRVSSYNSPLHF | TGTGCCACCAGCAGAGTTAGCTCCTATAATTCACCCCTCCACTTT | - | TRBJ1-6 | TRBV15 | -
CASSLGGLAGGPTQYF | TGTGCCAGCAGCTTAGGGGGTTTAGCGGGAGGGCCCACCCAGTACTTC | few | TRBJ2-5 | TRBV7-6 | TRBD2
CAWSQVGGPYEQYF | TGTGCCTGGAGTCAGGTGGGAGGGCCCTACGAGCAGTACTTC | - | TRBJ2-7 | TRBV30 | TRBD2
CASSLELAGAFADTQYF | TGCGCCAGCAGCTTGGAACTAGCGGGGGCCTTCGCAGATACGCAGTATTTT | - | TRBJ2-3 | TRBV5-1 | TRBD2
CASSYELGGYEQYF | TGTGCCAGCAGTTACGAACTAGGTGGCTACGAGCAGTACTTC | once | TRBJ2-7 | TRBV6-5 | -